These T cell receptor beta chains were read from a single sample in a study of T-cell memory formation after mild COVID-19. MiXCR was run by TCRdb on the 5' RACE reads, yielding one entry per CDR3 protein. The sample yields 170,000 or so distinct CDR3 sequences, 25% to 40% seen once. Sequencing was performed on PBMCs or a T cell subset sorted from them (not recorded which). The receptors come from an adult woman who had mild COVID-19 (a few samples of this study predate the infection). Cell type and time point are not known. Both conserved end residues are part of each CDR3. D genes are given only for firm matches. A row's size may be missing; if present it is once, few, many or a size class.

DNA: TGTGCCAGCAGCCAAGATCTCAGGGGGCGGCAGCCCCAGCATTTT
CDR3: CASSQDLRGRQPQHF
J: TRBJ1-5
size: NA
D: TRBD1
V: TRBV3-1

DNA: TGTGCCTGGAGTGAGGGCCACCTCCAAGAGACCCAGTACTTC
CDR3: CAWSEGHLQETQYF
J: TRBJ2-5
size: few
D: NA
V: TRBV30

DNA: TGTGCCAGCGATCGCGGACGCGGAGACAATGAGCAGTTCTTC
CDR3: CASDRGRGDNEQFF
J: TRBJ2-1
size: few
D: NA
V: TRBV12-3/TRBV12-4

DNA: TGTGCCAGCAGCCTAGACAGGGCCAACGAGCAGTACTTC
CDR3: CASSLDRANEQYF
J: TRBJ2-7
size: NA
D: TRBD1
V: TRBV11-2

DNA: TGTGCCAGCGCTCTGGACAGGGAGGCTGAAGCTTTCTTT
CDR3: CASALDREAEAFF
J: TRBJ1-1
size: NA
D: TRBD1
V: TRBV6-1

DNA: TGTGCCAGCAGCTTAACCCCCGGGACTAGTAAGACCAGCTCCTACGAGCAGTACTTC
CDR3: CASSLTPGTSKTSSYEQYF
J: TRBJ2-7
size: NA
D: TRBD2
V: TRBV7-6

DNA: TGTGCCAGCAGTTCGGGGGGACAGGCGCCCTACGAGCAGTACTTC
CDR3: CASSSGGQAPYEQYF
J: TRBJ2-7
size: few
D: NA
V: TRBV27

DNA: TGTGCCAGCAGTGTCAAGGGGAACACTGAAGCTTTCTTT
CDR3: CASSVKGNTEAFF
J: TRBJ1-1
size: few
D: NA
V: TRBV6-1

DNA: TGTGCCAGCTCGCAGACCGGGACTACCAATGAGCAGTTCTTC
CDR3: CASSQTGTTNEQFF
J: TRBJ2-1
size: NA
D: TRBD2
V: TRBV18

DNA: TGTGCCAGCAGCGTAGATGTCACCGGGGAGCTGTTTTTT
CDR3: CASSVDVTGELFF
J: TRBJ2-2
size: NA
D: NA
V: TRBV9

DNA: TGTGCCACCAGTCTTGATGGGCGGGAGACCCAGTACTTC
CDR3: CATSLDGRETQYF
J: TRBJ2-5
size: few
D: NA
V: TRBV15

DNA: TGCAGTGCTAGCGGTCACAATGAGCAGTTCTTC
CDR3: CSASGHNEQFF
J: TRBJ2-1
size: NA
D: NA
V: TRBV20-1

DNA: TGTGCCAGCAAGGGTGCGCCGGGACTAGCGGGAGGGTGGGTGTCCAATGAGCAGTTCTTC
CDR3: CASKGAPGLAGGWVSNEQFF
J: TRBJ2-1
size: NA
D: TRBD2
V: TRBV12-3/TRBV12-4

DNA: TGTGCCAGCAGTTTAGACAGGGTCTACGAGCAGTACTTC
CDR3: CASSLDRVYEQYF
J: TRBJ2-7
size: few
D: NA
V: TRBV12-3/TRBV12-4

DNA: TGTGCCAGCAGTTTTGGTGGGGCACAAGAGACCCAGTACTTC
CDR3: CASSFGGAQETQYF
J: TRBJ2-5
size: once
D: NA
V: TRBV28

DNA: TGTGCCAGCAGCTTATCGGGACTAGCGGGGGAGATACACACCGGGGAGCTGTTTTTT
CDR3: CASSLSGLAGEIHTGELFF
J: TRBJ2-2
size: few
D: TRBD2
V: TRBV7-2

DNA: TGTGCCAGCAGCCCCGTATTGGGACAGGGGAAAGTATCCTACGAGCAGTACTTC
CDR3: CASSPVLGQGKVSYEQYF
J: TRBJ2-7
size: NA
D: TRBD1
V: TRBV11-2

DNA: TGTGCCACCAGTGGTCGGGGCCTTAGCACAGATACGCAGTATTTT
CDR3: CATSGRGLSTDTQYF
J: TRBJ2-3
size: NA
D: NA
V: TRBV24-1

DNA: TGCAGTGCTCCACAGGGATATGGCTACACCTTC
CDR3: CSAPQGYGYTF
J: TRBJ1-2
size: NA
D: NA
V: TRBV20-1

DNA: TGTGCCAGCTCCCACGACAGGGGGTACGAGCAGTACTTC
CDR3: CASSHDRGYEQYF
J: TRBJ2-7
size: NA
D: TRBD1
V: TRBV18

DNA: TGTGCCAGCAGGCCCCCAGCGACCAATGAGCAGTTCTTC
CDR3: CASRPPATNEQFF
J: TRBJ2-1
size: few
D: NA
V: TRBV6-2/TRBV6-3

DNA: TGTGCCAGCAGCTTAGTTCTTGCTGGGGGGAGCTCCTACGAGCAGTACTTC
CDR3: CASSLVLAGGSSYEQYF
J: TRBJ2-7
size: NA
D: NA
V: TRBV7-2